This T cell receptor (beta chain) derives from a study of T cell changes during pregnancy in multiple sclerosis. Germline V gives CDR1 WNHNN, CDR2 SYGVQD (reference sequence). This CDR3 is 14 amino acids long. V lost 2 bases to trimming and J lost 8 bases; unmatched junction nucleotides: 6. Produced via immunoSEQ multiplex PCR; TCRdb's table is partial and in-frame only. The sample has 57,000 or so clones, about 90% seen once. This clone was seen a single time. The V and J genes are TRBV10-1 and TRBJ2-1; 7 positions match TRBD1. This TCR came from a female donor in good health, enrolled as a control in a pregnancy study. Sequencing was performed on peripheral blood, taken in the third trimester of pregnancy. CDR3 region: CASSEEGASDEQFF. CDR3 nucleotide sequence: TGCGCCAGCAGTGAGGAGGGGGCGAGCGATGAGCAGTTCTTC.